This T cell receptor beta chain is from a study of human thymus T cells. Clones were read by immunoSEQ multiplex PCR, and TCRdb kept only the in-frame ones, dropping some. The table records 57,000 or so clones, approximately 95% of them present only once. Study-level points and caveats: There appeared to be biased usage of V and J genes in thymic and blood repertoires.

Blood DNA came from all available leukocytes, not a fixed cell number. Trimming left V 2 bases short and J 0 bases short, with 4 bases between. CDR3 length equals 13 residues. In germline, CDR1 is SNHLY, CDR2 FYNNEI. Of note for this clone: Its antigen is as yet unknown.

This sequence was found in a boy in the first two years of life with a congenital heart defect but otherwise immunologically healthy. The chain carries TRBV2 and TRBJ1-1; D not certain. Sequenced: blood. CDR3 in amino acids: CASSEQVNTEAFF. As DNA, the CDR3 is TGTGCCAGCAGTGAACAGGTGAACACTGAAGCTTTCTTT.